This T cell receptor (beta chain) was captured by sequencing in a study of T-cell memory formation after mild COVID-19. The overall study: Largely donor-specific sequence clusters came from a couple of donors.

Germline lookup yields CDR1 MNHEY and CDR2 SVGAGI. V shed 8 bases and J 5 bases; nucleotides not matched to a gene: 8. The CDR3 is made up of 14 amino acids. As for this clonotype: Its antigen is unidentified.

The study, taken as a whole, reports: The CD4+ clones that contracted clustered mainly within CM and EM, and the CD8+ clones concentrated in EMRA.

Each CDR3 protein gets one entry after TCRdb re-called the 5' RACE reads with MiXCR. The table includes 350,000 to 550,000 distinct CDR3 sequences, more than 15% detected once. This sequence joins TRBV6-5 and TRBJ1-1, with TRBD1 matching 10 bases. The source is a man aged 18 to 30 who had mild COVID-19 (a few samples of this study predate the infection). Cell type and time point are not known. The sequenced material came from PBMCs or a T cell subset sorted from them (not recorded which). The CDR3 reads CASVPGQGLTEAFF. CDR3 bases: TGTGCCAGCGTTCCGGGACAGGGGTTAACTGAAGCTTTCTTT.